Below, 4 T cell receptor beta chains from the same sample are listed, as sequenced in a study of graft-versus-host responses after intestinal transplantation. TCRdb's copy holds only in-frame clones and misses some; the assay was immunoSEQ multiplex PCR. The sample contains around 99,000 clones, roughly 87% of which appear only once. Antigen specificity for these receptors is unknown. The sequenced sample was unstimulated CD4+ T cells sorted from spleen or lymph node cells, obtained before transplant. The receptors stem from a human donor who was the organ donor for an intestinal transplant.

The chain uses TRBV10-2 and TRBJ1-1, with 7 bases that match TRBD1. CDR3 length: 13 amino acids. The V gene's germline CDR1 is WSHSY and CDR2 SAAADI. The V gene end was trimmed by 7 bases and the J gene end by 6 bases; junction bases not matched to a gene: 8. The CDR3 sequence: CASNRQGGAEAFF. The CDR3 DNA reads TGCGCCAGCAACCGACAGGGAGGCGCTGAAGCTTTCTTT.

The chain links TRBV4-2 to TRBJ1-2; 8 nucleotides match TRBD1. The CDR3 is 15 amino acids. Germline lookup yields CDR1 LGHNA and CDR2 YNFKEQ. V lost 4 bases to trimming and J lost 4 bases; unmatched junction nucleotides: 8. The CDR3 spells CASSLDRGGGYGYTF. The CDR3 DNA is TGTGCCAGCAGCCTCGACAGGGGCGGAGGCTATGGCTACACCTTC.

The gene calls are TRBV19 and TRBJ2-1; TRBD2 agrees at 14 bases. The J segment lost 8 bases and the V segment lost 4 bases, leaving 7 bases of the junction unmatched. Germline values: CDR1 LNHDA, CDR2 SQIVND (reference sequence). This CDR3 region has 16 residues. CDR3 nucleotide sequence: TGTGCCAGTAGTACGGGGGGACTAGCGGGAGTTGATGAGCAGTTCTTC. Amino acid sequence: CASSTGGLAGVDEQFF.

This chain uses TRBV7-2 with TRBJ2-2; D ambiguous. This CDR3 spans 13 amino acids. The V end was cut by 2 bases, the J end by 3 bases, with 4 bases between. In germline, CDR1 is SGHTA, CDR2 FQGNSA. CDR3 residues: CASSLWDTGELFF. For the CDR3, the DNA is TGTGCCAGCAGCTTATGGGACACCGGGGAGCTGTTTTTT.